The 10 T cell receptor beta chains reported below all come from one sample, sequenced in a study of blood T cells in healthy people across ages. The use of a sample-barcoded 5' primer and a J-beta primer mix characterized a second PCR of roughly 6 to 11 cycles. MiXCR was run by TCRdb on the 5' RACE reads, yielding one entry per CDR3 protein. The table includes around 1.5 million distinct CDR3 sequences, approximately 63% detected once. Material: blood. These receptors all come from a man between 18 and 29 years old in good health.

This clonotype was picked up a small number of times. The rearrangement uses TRBV10-3 and TRBJ2-3; a possible D gene is TRBD2 (5 bases). The V gene's germline CDR1 is ENHRY and CDR2 SYGVKD. The CDR3 has 12 amino acids. V was trimmed by 8 bases and J by 1 base, leaving 7 bases between them. The CDR3 protein is CAIDGGTDTQYF. DNA of the CDR3: TGTGCCATCGACGGGGGCACAGATACGCAGTATTTT.

The chain links TRBV20-1 to TRBJ2-1; TRBD1 matches at 7 bases. The J call may be incorrect, as the DNA end agrees better with TRBJ2-7. CDR1 and CDR2 from the germline V gene are DFQATT and SNEGSKA (reference sequence). The CDR3 contains 15 residues. The CDR3 here is CSARDPARDSYEQYF. The CDR3 nucleotides read TGCAGTGCTAGAGATCCCGCTCGGGACAGCTACGAGCAGTACTTC.

The chain carries TRBV15 and TRBJ2-3; TRBD2 matches 10 bases. Germline V gives CDR1 LNHNV, CDR2 YYDKDF (reference sequence). Unmatched junction bases numbered 5, after V lost 0 bases and J lost 2 bases. There are 17 residues in the CDR3. The CDR3 DNA is TGTGCCACCAGCAGAGAACCAGCGGGAGGGCCCACAGATACGCAGTATTTT. It encodes CATSREPAGGPTDTQYF.

The chain carries TRBV7-2 and TRBJ1-4; D unresolved. Per germline, CDR1 SGHTA and CDR2 FQGNSA. The CDR3 sequence is 15 residues long. Trimming removed 0 bases at V and 7 bases at J, with 12 bases between. The CDR3 DNA is TGTGCCAGCAGCTTAGCAATGGGAGGCGGTGAAAAACTGTTTTTT. It yields the protein CASSLAMGGGEKLFF.

A few counts support this clonotype. V is TRBV28 and J is TRBJ2-1, with 7 bases that match TRBD1. This CDR3 contains 16 residues. V gave up 7 bases and J gave up 0 bases; unmatched junction bases: 9. The V gene's germline CDR1 is MDHEN and CDR2 SYDVKM. The CDR3 spells CASIDQQGYSYNEQFF. CDR3 DNA sequence: TGTGCCAGCATCGACCAACAGGGGTACTCCTACAATGAGCAGTTCTTC.

The chain recombines TRBV18 with TRBJ1-5; D is perhaps TRBD1 (6 bases). Between the trimmed V and J ends, which lost 3 bases and 2 bases, there was a span of 14 bases. Germline V gene data show CDR1 as KGHSH and CDR2 as LQKENI. The CDR3 length is 16 residues. CDR3 sequence: CASSPPGGFGNQPQHF. The CDR3 DNA is TGTGCCAGCTCACCCCCGGGGGGCTTCGGCAATCAGCCCCAGCATTTT.

Comments on this clonotype: Sequence at one end of the junction differs from germline and may be a read error. The genes are TRBV2 and TRBJ2-5, with 7 nucleotides matching TRBD1. Germline V CDR1 and CDR2: SNHLY, FYNNEI. This CDR3 region has 15 residues. DNA for the CDR3: TGTGTCAGCAGCCCAGGGACAGAAGCGCAAGAGACCCAGTACTTC. Protein: CVSSPGTEAQETQYF. Looking up the rest from reference TRBV2 and TRBJ2-5 gives the full variable domain: EPEVTQTPSHQVTQMGQEVILRCVPISNHLYFYWYRQILGQKVEFLVSFYNNEISEKSEIFDDQFSVERPDGSNFTLKIRSTKLEDSAMYFCVSSPGTEAQETQYFGPGTRLLVL.

The V gene is TRBV29-1, the J gene TRBJ1-1, with TRBD1 identical over 10 bases. With V trimmed by 5 bases and J by 4 bases, 10 bases remained unmatched. The germline V gene has CDR1 SQVTM and CDR2 ANQGSEA. This CDR3 is 15 amino acids long. The CDR3 protein is CSVRPGQGRFTEAFF. The CDR3 region has the DNA TGCAGCGTTCGACCGGGACAGGGGCGGTTCACTGAAGCTTTCTTT.

V is TRBV21-1 and J is TRBJ2-3. TRBV21-1 is tagged as a pseudogene. The CDR3 runs to 13 residues. Here the CDR3 DNA reads TGTGCCAGCAGCAAAGCCCCAGCAGATACGCAGTATTTT. Its translation: CASSKAPADTQYF.

The chain has TRBV3-1 and TRBJ1-2; possibly TRBD1 for D (6 bases). V lost 7 bases, J lost 0 bases, and 15 bases lay in between. CDR3 length: 15 amino acids. Germline V gives CDR1 LGHDT, CDR2 YNNKEL (reference sequence). CDR3 nucleotides: TGTGCCAGCACCTTCCAAAGGACAGCTAACTATGGCTACACCTTC. It is translated as CASTFQRTANYGYTF.